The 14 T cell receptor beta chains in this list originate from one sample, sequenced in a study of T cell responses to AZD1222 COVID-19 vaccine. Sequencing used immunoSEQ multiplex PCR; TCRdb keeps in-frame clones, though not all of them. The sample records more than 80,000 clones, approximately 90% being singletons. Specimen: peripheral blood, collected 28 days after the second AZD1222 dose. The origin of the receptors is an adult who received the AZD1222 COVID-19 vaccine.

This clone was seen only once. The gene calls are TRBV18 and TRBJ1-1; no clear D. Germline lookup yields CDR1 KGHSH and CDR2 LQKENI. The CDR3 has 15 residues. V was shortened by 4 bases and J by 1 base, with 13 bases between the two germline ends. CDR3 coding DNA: TGTGCCAGCTCACAACTCGACGGAGCGAACACTGAAGCTTTCTTT. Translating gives CASSQLDGANTEAFF.

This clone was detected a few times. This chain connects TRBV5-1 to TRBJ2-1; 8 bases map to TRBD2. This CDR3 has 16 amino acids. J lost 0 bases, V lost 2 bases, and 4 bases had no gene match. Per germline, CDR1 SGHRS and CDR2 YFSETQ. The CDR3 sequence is CASSFLGTSSYNEQFF. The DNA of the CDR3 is TGCGCCAGCAGCTTTTTGGGGACTAGCTCCTACAATGAGCAGTTCTTC.

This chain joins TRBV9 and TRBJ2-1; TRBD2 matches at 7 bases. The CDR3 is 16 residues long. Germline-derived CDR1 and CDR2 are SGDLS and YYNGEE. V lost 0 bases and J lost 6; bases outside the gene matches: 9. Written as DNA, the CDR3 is TGTGCCAGCAGCGTAGTAGGGCTAGCGGCATTCAATGAGCAGTTCTTC. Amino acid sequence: CASSVVGLAAFNEQFF.

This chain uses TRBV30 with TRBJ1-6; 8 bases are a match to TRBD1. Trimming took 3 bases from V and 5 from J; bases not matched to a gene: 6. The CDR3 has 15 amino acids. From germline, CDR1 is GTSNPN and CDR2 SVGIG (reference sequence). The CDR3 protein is CAWSLQGANNSPLHF. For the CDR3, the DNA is TGTGCCTGGAGCTTGCAGGGGGCAAATAATTCACCCCTCCACTTT.

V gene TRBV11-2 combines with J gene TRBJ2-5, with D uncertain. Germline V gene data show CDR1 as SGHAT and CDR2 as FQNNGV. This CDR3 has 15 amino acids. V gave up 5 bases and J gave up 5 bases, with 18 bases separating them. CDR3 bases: TGTGCCAGCAGCCACGAGGCAGGTCCGAGGGAGACCCAGTACTTC. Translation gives CASSHEAGPRETQYF.

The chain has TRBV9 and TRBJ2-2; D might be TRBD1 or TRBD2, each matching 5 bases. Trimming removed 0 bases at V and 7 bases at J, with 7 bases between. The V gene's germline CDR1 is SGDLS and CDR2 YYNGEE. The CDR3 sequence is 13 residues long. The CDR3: CASSVGGSGELFF. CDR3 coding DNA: TGTGCCAGCAGCGTAGGGGGGAGCGGGGAGCTGTTTTTT.

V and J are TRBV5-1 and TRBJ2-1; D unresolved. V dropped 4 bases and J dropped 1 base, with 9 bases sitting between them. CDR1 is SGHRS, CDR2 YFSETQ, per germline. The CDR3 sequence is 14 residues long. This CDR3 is CASSPGSSYNEQFF. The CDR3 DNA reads TGCGCCAGCAGCCCCGGGTCGTCCTACAATGAGCAGTTCTTC.

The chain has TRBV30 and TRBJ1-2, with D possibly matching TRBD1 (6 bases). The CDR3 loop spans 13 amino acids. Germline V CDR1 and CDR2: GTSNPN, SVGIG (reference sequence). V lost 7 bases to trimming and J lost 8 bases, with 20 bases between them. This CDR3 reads CAFRRRTAYGYTF. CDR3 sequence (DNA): TGTGCCTTCCGACGGCGGACAGCTTACGGCTACACCTTC.

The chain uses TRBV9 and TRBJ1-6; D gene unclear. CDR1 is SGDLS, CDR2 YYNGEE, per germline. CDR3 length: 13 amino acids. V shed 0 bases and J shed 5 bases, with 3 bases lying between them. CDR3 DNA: TGTGCCAGCAGCGTAGAGGATAATTCACCCCTCCACTTT. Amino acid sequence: CASSVEDNSPLHF.

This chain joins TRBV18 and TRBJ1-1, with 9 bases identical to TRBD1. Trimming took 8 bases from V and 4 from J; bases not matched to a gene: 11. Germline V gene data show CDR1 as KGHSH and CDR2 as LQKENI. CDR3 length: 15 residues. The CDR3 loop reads CASIDRGYDGTEAFF. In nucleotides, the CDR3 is TGTGCCAGCATAGACAGGGGGTACGATGGCACTGAAGCTTTCTTT.

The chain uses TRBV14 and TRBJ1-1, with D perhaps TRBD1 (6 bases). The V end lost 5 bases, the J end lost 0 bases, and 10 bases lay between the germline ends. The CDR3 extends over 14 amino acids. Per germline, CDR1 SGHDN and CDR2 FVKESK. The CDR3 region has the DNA TGTGCCAGCAGCACGGGACAAATGAACACTGAAGCTTTCTTT. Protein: CASSTGQMNTEAFF.

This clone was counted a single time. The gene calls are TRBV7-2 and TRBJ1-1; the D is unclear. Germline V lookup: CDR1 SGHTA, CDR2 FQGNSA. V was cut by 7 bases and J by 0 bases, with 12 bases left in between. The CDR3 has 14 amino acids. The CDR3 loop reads CASTSDSLNTEAFF. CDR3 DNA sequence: TGTGCCAGCACAAGTGATTCCCTGAACACTGAAGCTTTCTTT.

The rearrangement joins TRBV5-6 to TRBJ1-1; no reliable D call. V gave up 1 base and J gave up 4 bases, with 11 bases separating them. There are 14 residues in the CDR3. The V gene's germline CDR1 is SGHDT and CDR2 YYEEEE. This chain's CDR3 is CASSLNSYSTEAFF. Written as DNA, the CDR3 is TGTGCCAGCAGCTTGAACAGCTATTCCACTGAAGCTTTCTTT.

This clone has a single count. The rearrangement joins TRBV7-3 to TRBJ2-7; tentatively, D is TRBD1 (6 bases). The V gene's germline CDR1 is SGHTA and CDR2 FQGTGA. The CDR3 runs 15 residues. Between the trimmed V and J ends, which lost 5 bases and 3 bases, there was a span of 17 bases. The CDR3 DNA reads TGTGCCAGCAGCATGACAGGCCGAACTGACTACGAGCAGTACTTC. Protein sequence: CASSMTGRTDYEQYF.